Given below is one T cell receptor (beta chain) in context. Roughly 18-55 mg of tissue was diced for each tumor. Germline V gene sequence: CDR1 SGHTA, CDR2 FQGNSA. V dropped 6 bases and J dropped 2 bases, with 14 bases sitting between them. The CDR3 extends over 14 amino acids. The record originates from a study of early stage breast cancer tumors. Each sample had two DNA replicates, approximately 0.5 ug blood or around 1.5 ug tissue. Method: immunoSEQ multiplex PCR; TCRdb's copy keeps in-frame clones and lacks some. The sample has about 24,000 clones, roughly 67% seen once. This chain links TRBV7-2 with TRBJ2-7, with TRBD2 as a possible D gene (6 bases). The TCR sequence derives from a person between 55 and 70 years old with breast cancer. Source material: breast tumor tissue. The CDR3 region has the DNA TGTGCCAGCAGGCCGGGACTCTGGCCCTACGAGCAGTACTTC. Protein: CASRPGLWPYEQYF. Complete variable domain (other parts from reference TRBV7-2 and TRBJ2-7): GAGVSQSPSNKVTEKGKDVELRCDPISGHTALYWYRQSLGQGLEFLIYFQGNSAPDKSGLPSDRFSAERTGGSVSTLTIQRTQQEDSAVYLCASRPGLWPYEQYFGPGTRLTVT.